This T cell receptor (beta chain) was captured by sequencing in a study of CD8+ T cells in alopecia areata. Specified treatment: oral pan-JAK inhibitor, 5-10 mg twice daily. Specimens obtained from alopecia areata patients comprised lesional scalp punch biopsies and peripheral blood. Germline V CDR1 and CDR2: SQVTM, ANQGSEA. The CDR3 extends over 17 amino acids. RNA extraction was followed by reverse transcription into cDNA, which acted as the sequencing template. Some clones are missing from TCRdb's copy, which holds only in-frame ones; the method was immunoSEQ multiplex PCR. The data contain 7,400 or so clones, around 60% of them singletons. Whole-study results and caveats: Tofacitinib significantly lowered scalp clonality and expanded CD8+ clones among the top 100.

Concerning this clone itself: Its antigen is as yet unknown. The junction departs from the called germline gene at one end, perhaps through a read error. Other DNA sequences in this sample translate to the same CDR3.

The sample consisted of skin, taken at week 4, from a patient treated with tofacitinib. The chain has TRBV29-1 and TRBJ2-2; TRBD2 aligns across 8 bases. The sequence was obtained from a human donor with alopecia areata. The CDR3 DNA sequence: TGCAGCGTGGAAGATCCAATTGCGGGGGGGAACACCGGGGAGCTGTTTTTT. Encoded protein: CSVEDPIAGGNTGELFF.